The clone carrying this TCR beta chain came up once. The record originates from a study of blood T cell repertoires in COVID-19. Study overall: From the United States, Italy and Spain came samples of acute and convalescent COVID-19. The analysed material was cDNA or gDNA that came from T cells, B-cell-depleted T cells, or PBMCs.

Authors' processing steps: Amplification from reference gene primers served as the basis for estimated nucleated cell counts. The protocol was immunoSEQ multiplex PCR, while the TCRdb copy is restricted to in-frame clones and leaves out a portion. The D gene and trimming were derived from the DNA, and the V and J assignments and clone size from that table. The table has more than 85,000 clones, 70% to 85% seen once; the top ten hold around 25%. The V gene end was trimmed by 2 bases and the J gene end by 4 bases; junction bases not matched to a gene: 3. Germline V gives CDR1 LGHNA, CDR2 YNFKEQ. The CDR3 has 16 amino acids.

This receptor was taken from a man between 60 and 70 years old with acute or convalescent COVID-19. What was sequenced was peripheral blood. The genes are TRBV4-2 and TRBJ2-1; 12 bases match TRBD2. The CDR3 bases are TGTGCCAGCAGCCAACCACTAGCGGGGGGATACAATGAGCAGTTCTTC. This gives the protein CASSQPLAGGYNEQFF.